This TCR beta chain was profiled in a study of blood T cell repertoires in COVID-19. About the research overall: From the United States, Italy and Spain came samples of acute and convalescent COVID-19. PBMCs, B-cell-depleted T cells, or T cells were the source of the cDNA or gDNA that made up the material.

CDR3 length: 14 residues. From germline, CDR1 is KGHDR and CDR2 SFDVKD. Between the trimmed V and J ends, which lost 3 bases and 5 bases, there was a span of 9 bases. In the study's own analysis: Estimation of nucleated cell counts was performed using reference gene primer amplification. Assay: immunoSEQ multiplex PCR; the TCRdb copy retains only in-frame clones and omits some. The V and J calls and clone size are taken from that table; D and trimming were inferred from the DNA. The sample comprises about 77,000 clones, around 88% of which are singletons, and approximately 6.7% rests with the top ten.

This clonotype originated in a woman over 75 with acute or convalescent COVID-19. Sample: peripheral blood. The genes are TRBV24-1 and TRBJ2-2; D gene unclear. The CDR3 bases are TGTGCCACCAGTGATCCAAGGCGGACCGGGGAGCTGTTTTTT. Encoded protein: CATSDPRRTGELFF.